The 20 T cell receptor beta chains presented below share a single source sample, sequenced in a study of radiation and T cells in renal cell carcinoma. The sample's treatment: 15 Gy SBRT to primary tumor, nephrectomy 4 weeks later. The method was immunoSEQ multiplex PCR; TCRdb's version includes in-frame clones alone and lacks a portion of them. There are roughly 14,000 clones in the sample; about 64% occur only once, and less than 30% lies in the top ten. Sequencing was performed on tumor tissue, taken from a patient whose treatment included radiotherapy and nephrectomy. Source of these receptors: a woman in her seventies with renal cell carcinoma.

The chain joins TRBV7-9 to TRBJ2-7, with TRBD1 matching 7 bases. The V and J ends lost 1 base and 3 bases, in that order; junction bases with no gene match: 3. Per germline, CDR1 SEHNR and CDR2 FQNEAQ (reference sequence). The CDR3 length is 14 residues. This chain's CDR3 is CASSLVGTDYEQYF. CDR3 nucleotide sequence: TGTGCCAGCAGCTTAGTTGGGACAGACTACGAGCAGTACTTC. Supplemented by reference TRBV7-9 and TRBJ2-7, the full variable domain reads DTGVSQNPRHKITKRGQNVTFRCDPISEHNRLYWYRQTLGQGPEFLTYFQNEAQLEKSRLLSDRFSAERPKGSFSTLEIQRTEQGDSAMYLCASSLVGTDYEQYFGPGTRLTVT.

The CDR3 is CASSARGAGNTIYF. The CDR3, as DNA: TGTGCCAGCAGCGCGAGGGGAGCTGGAAACACCATATATTTT. This rearrangement joins TRBV13 to TRBJ1-3; possibly TRBD1 for D (5 bases). CDR3 length: 14 amino acids. V was shortened by 5 bases and J by 2 bases, with 10 bases between the two germline ends. Germline V gene sequence: CDR1 PRHDT, CDR2 FYEKMQ (reference sequence).

CDR3 protein: CASSMIPGPAGNQPQHF. CDR3 bases: TGTGCCAGTAGTATGATCCCAGGGCCGGCCGGCAATCAGCCCCAGCATTTT. V usage is TRBV19 and J usage is TRBJ1-5; tentative D call: TRBD1 (5 bases). Germline lookup yields CDR1 LNHDA and CDR2 SQIVND (reference sequence). This CDR3 region has 17 residues. Between the trimmed V and J ends, which lost 3 bases and 2 bases, there was a span of 17 bases.

The chain carries TRBV7-8 and TRBJ2-1; perhaps TRBD2 as D (6 bases). V lost 4 bases and J 3 bases, leaving 13 bases between the germline ends. The CDR3 has 15 amino acids. The germline V gene has CDR1 SGHVS and CDR2 FQNEAQ. For the CDR3, the DNA is TGTGCCAGCAGCTCGACTAGAGTAGACTACAATGAGCAGTTCTTC. Translating gives CASSSTRVDYNEQFF.

The CDR3 coding sequence is TGTGCCAGCAGCCACCGGGACAGCTACACCGGGGAGCTGTTTTTT. It translates to CASSHRDSYTGELFF. The gene calls are TRBV9 and TRBJ2-2; TRBD1 agrees at 7 bases. Germline assignment: CDR1 SGDLS and CDR2 YYNGEE. Unmatched junction bases numbered 6, after V lost 4 bases and J lost 3 bases. The CDR3 has 15 amino acids.

The genes are TRBV2 and TRBJ1-3; 7 nucleotides agree with TRBD1. V lost 6 bases and J lost 7; bases outside the gene matches: 9. The CDR3 extends over 14 amino acids. Germline CDR1 SNHLY, CDR2 FYNNEI. CDR3 coding DNA: TGTGCCAGCAGCGACAGGGCCCTCGGGAACACCATATATTTT. Translation gives CASSDRALGNTIYF.

This chain uses TRBV9 with TRBJ1-1, with D unclear. Germline V gene data show CDR1 as SGDLS and CDR2 as YYNGEE. The V end lost 7 bases, the J end lost 8 bases, and 15 bases lay between the germline ends. The CDR3 has 12 amino acids. The CDR3 reads CASHLRRTEAFF. The CDR3 region has the DNA TGTGCCAGCCATTTACGACGGACCGAAGCTTTCTTT.

The chain combines TRBV12-1 with TRBJ2-7. TRBV12-1 is classified as a pseudogene. The CDR3 spans 14 residues. This CDR3 reads CASSSGPGSYEQYF. The CDR3 DNA is TGTGCCAGCAGCTCAGGACCGGGCTCCTACGAGCAGTACTTC.

In this sample, this clone turned up a few times. As DNA, the CDR3 is TGTGCCAGCAGTTTAGGAGGGACAGAGCTTGAAAAACTGTTTTTT. This gives the protein CASSLGGTELEKLFF. The chain recombines TRBV27 with TRBJ1-4; 7 bases line up with TRBD1. The trim removed 2 bases at V and 7 bases at J, leaving 7 bases unmatched. The CDR3 has 15 amino acids. Germline V gives CDR1 MNHEY, CDR2 SMNVEV (reference sequence). Full variable domain (rest looked up from reference TRBV27 and TRBJ1-4): EAQVTQNPRYLITVTGKKLTVTCSQNMNHEYMSWYRQDPGLGLRQIYYSMNVEVTDKGDVPEGYKVSRKEKRNFPLILESPSPNQTSLYFCASSLGGTELEKLFFGSGTQLSVL.

This clone was picked up a small number of times. This chain links TRBV7-3 with TRBJ2-3, with 9 bases matching TRBD2. After removal of 4 bases from V and 1 base from J, the junction contained 3 bases not matched to a gene. This CDR3 is 15 amino acids long. Per germline, CDR1 SGHTA and CDR2 FQGTGA. The CDR3 sequence: CASSSRLAGTDTQYF. The CDR3 coding sequence is TGTGCCAGCAGCTCTCGACTAGCGGGCACAGATACGCAGTATTTT.

The chain joins TRBV15 to TRBJ2-7; maybe TRBD1 (6 bases). The V and J ends lost 11 bases and 6 bases respectively, with 14 bases between them. CDR1 and CDR2 (germline): LNHNV, YYDKDF (reference sequence). This CDR3 region has 11 residues. The CDR3 is CAAGRGFEQYF. The CDR3 DNA follows: TGTGCCGCTGGCAGGGGTTTCGAGCAGTACTTC.

The CDR3 loop reads CASSESKASGDPTGELFF. CDR3 sequence (DNA): TGCGCCAGCAGTGAGTCGAAGGCTAGCGGGGACCCCACCGGGGAGCTGTTTTTT. The chain links TRBV10-1 to TRBJ2-2; 9 nucleotides line up with TRBD2. Per the germline V gene, CDR1 is WNHNN and CDR2 is SYGVQD (reference sequence). This CDR3 is built from 18 residues. After removal of 0 bases from V and 4 bases from J, the junction contained 9 bases not matched to a gene.

This rearrangement joins TRBV2 to TRBJ2-5; D gene unclear. The germline V and J ends were trimmed by 3 bases and 0 bases, with 8 bases remaining between them. CDR1 and CDR2 from the germline V gene are SNHLY and FYNNEI. CDR3 length: 14 amino acids. The CDR3 protein is CASSDGVYQETQYF. The CDR3 DNA reads TGTGCCAGCAGTGATGGGGTGTACCAAGAGACCCAGTACTTC.

The chain combines TRBV19 with TRBJ2-4, with TRBD2 matching over 8 bases. The CDR3 has 14 amino acids. Looked up from germline, CDR1 is LNHDA and CDR2 is SQIVND (reference sequence). Trimming took 3 bases from V and 6 from J; bases not matched to a gene: 4. The CDR3 here is CASSIGRGGNIQYF. Written as DNA, the CDR3 is TGTGCCAGTAGTATCGGGAGGGGCGGAAACATTCAGTACTTC.

The chain links TRBV7-7 to TRBJ1-1; the match to TRBD1 covers 11 bases. V lost 5 bases and J lost 6; bases outside the gene matches: 2. CDR1 and CDR2 from the germline V gene are SSHAT and FNYEAQ (reference sequence). This CDR3 comprises 13 residues. The chain's CDR3 is CASSAGQGAEAFF. The CDR3 DNA follows: TGTGCCAGCAGCGCGGGACAGGGGGCTGAAGCTTTCTTT. Full variable domain (remainder filled in from reference TRBV7-7 and TRBJ1-1): GAGVSQSPRYKVTKRGQDVTLRCDPISSHATLYWYQQALGQGPEFLTYFNYEAQPDKSGLPSDRFSAERPEGSISTLTIQRTEQRDSAMYRCASSAGQGAEAFFGQGTRLTVV.

CDR3 loop: CASGQGDHYEQYF. The CDR3 bases are TGCGCCAGCGGCCAGGGAGATCACTACGAGCAGTACTTC. The genes are TRBV5-1 and TRBJ2-7; TRBD1 or TRBD2 may be the D gene (5 bases each). V was trimmed by 7 bases and J by 3 bases, leaving 14 bases between them. The CDR3 has 13 residues. Germline-derived CDR1 and CDR2 are SGHRS and YFSETQ.

The chain uses TRBV6-5 and TRBJ2-4; 8 positions agree with TRBD1. V lost 6 bases, J lost 9 bases, and 7 bases stayed unmatched. Germline V gives CDR1 MNHEY, CDR2 SVGAGI. This CDR3 is built from 13 residues. CDR3 in amino acids: CASSPDRGGIQYF. CDR3 nucleotides: TGTGCCAGCAGCCCCGACAGGGGTGGCATTCAGTACTTC.

The chain links TRBV7-3 to TRBJ2-7, with a weak D call TRBD1 (5 bases). This CDR3 region has 13 residues. Trimming took 2 bases from V and 0 from J, leaving 5 bases between them. The V gene's germline CDR1 is SGHTA and CDR2 FQGTGA. The DNA for the CDR3 is TGTGCCAGCAGCTTAGACAGCTCCTACGAGCAGTACTTC. As protein: CASSLDSSYEQYF.

This clone was found a few times. This chain joins TRBV11-2 and TRBJ2-7; 13 nucleotides match TRBD2. The CDR3 sequence is 19 residues long. The ends lost 0 bases at V and 4 bases at J; junction bases unmatched: 12. Germline CDR1 is SGHAT and CDR2 is FQNNGV. The CDR3 is CASSLDGTSGTPWGYEQYF. The CDR3 DNA reads as TGTGCCAGCAGCTTAGATGGGACTAGCGGGACTCCATGGGGGTACGAGCAGTACTTC.

This chain connects TRBV27 to TRBJ2-7, with D tentatively TRBD2 (6 bases). CDR1 and CDR2 (germline): MNHEY, SMNVEV (reference sequence). The CDR3 totals 13 residues. The germline V and J ends were trimmed by 5 bases and 0 bases, with 8 bases remaining between them. The CDR3 DNA sequence: TGTGCCAGCAGTCCGACTAGCTCCTACGAGCAGTACTTC. Its translation is CASSPTSSYEQYF.